The 9 T cell receptor beta chains in this list originate from one sample, sequenced in a study of identifying expanded T cells in peripheral blood. Method: immunoSEQ multiplex PCR; TCRdb's copy keeps in-frame clones and lacks some. Of about 50,000 clones detected, approximately 86% appear once; the ten largest clones hold 12% to 15%. Sequencing used blood. The source of these receptors is a person between 18 and 70 years old in good health.

V is TRBV29-1 and J is TRBJ2-3; D gene unclear. Trimming cost V 7 bases and J 2 bases, with 7 bases left between them. The CDR3 is made up of 11 amino acids. Germline assignment: CDR1 SQVTM and CDR2 ANQGSEA. DNA for the CDR3: TGCAGCGCTGAGGCCACAGATACGCAGTATTTT. Its protein product is CSAEATDTQYF.

This clone was recorded once. The chain couples TRBV9 to TRBJ1-4; D unresolved. The V gene lost 3 bases and the J gene lost 7 bases, with 19 bases spanning the gap. This CDR3 spans 16 amino acids. The germline V gene encodes CDR1 SGDLS and CDR2 YYNGEE. CDR3 region: CASSASSGKGGEKLFF. CDR3 DNA sequence: TGTGCCAGCAGCGCAAGCTCGGGAAAAGGAGGTGAAAAACTGTTTTTT.

This sequence joins TRBV20-1 and TRBJ2-7, with D hard to call. The CDR3 has 10 amino acids. V dropped 6 bases and J dropped 7 bases, with 10 bases sitting between them. Looked up from germline, CDR1 is DFQATT and CDR2 is SNEGSKA (reference sequence). The CDR3 nucleotides are TGCAGTGCACTGAACGAGGAGCAGTACTTC. Encoded protein: CSALNEEQYF.

This chain uses TRBV4-1 with TRBJ2-7, with D possibly TRBD1 on 5 matching bases. The CDR3 runs to 16 residues. Germline assignment: CDR1 MGHRA and CDR2 YSYEKL. Trimming stripped 1 base from V and 2 bases from J, with 15 bases between. CDR3 in amino acids: CASSQVWPGFTYEQYF. CDR3 DNA: TGCGCCAGCAGCCAAGTTTGGCCAGGGTTTACCTACGAGCAGTACTTC.

V is TRBV7-8 and J is TRBJ1-1, with 8 nucleotides matching TRBD1. The CDR3 totals 13 residues. Per germline, CDR1 SGHVS and CDR2 FQNEAQ. V gave up 6 bases and J gave up 4 bases; unmatched junction bases: 4. CDR3 in amino acids: CASRIQGGTEAFF. For the CDR3, the DNA is TGTGCCAGCAGGATACAGGGGGGCACTGAAGCTTTCTTT.

The chain combines TRBV11-3 with TRBJ2-1; D is perhaps TRBD1 (6 bases). Trimming took 1 base from V and 6 from J, leaving 10 bases between them. There are 14 residues in the CDR3. Germline V gene sequence: CDR1 SGHNT, CDR2 YENEEA. CDR3 residues: CASSLVGTPNEQFF. As DNA, the CDR3 is TGTGCCAGCAGCTTAGTTGGGACACCCAATGAGCAGTTCTTC. The variable domain in full, with the rest retrieved from reference TRBV11-3 and TRBJ2-1, is EAGVVQSPRYKIIEKKQPVAFWCNPISGHNTLYWYLQNLGQGPELLIRYENEEAVDDSQLPKDRFSAERLKGVDSTLKIQPAELGDSAVYLCASSLVGTPNEQFFGPGTRLTVL.

V and J are TRBV7-8 and TRBJ1-2; D is unclear. Germline V gives CDR1 SGHVS, CDR2 FQNEAQ. The V end was cut by 6 bases, the J end by 6 bases, with 8 bases between. The length of the CDR3 is 11 residues. The CDR3 sequence is CASRPVHGYTF. The CDR3 nucleotides are TGTGCCAGCAGGCCGGTACATGGCTACACCTTC.

The rearrangement uses TRBV10-2 and TRBJ2-3, with D perhaps TRBD2 (5 bases). Germline V lookup: CDR1 WSHSY, CDR2 SAAADI. The CDR3 spans 14 residues. V lost 2 bases and J lost 2, with 8 bases in between. The CDR3 region has the DNA TGCGCCAGCAGTGAGCCGGGATACACAGATACGCAGTATTTT. Its protein is CASSEPGYTDTQYF.

The V gene is TRBV11-3, the J gene TRBJ2-1; 7 bases map to TRBD1. The CDR3 runs 16 residues. V gave up 3 bases and J gave up 2 bases; unmatched junction bases: 7. CDR1 is SGHNT and CDR2 is YENEEA in the germline V gene. The CDR3 DNA is TGTGCCAGCAGCTTTGAGGGGGCACCCCCCTACAATGAGCAGTTCTTC. This codes for CASSFEGAPPYNEQFF.